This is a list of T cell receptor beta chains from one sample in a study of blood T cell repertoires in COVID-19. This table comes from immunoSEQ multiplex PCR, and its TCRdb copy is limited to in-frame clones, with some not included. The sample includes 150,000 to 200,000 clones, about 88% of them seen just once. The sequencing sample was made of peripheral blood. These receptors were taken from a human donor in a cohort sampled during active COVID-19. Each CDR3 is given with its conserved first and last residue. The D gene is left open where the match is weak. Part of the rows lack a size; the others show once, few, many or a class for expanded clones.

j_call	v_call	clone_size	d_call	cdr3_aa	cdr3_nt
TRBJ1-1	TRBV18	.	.	CASSRLGNTEAFF	TGTGCCAGCTCACGTCTCGGGAACACTGAAGCTTTCTTT
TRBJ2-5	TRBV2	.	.	CASSEAHGTGTQYF	TGTGCCAGCAGTGAAGCGCACGGAACGGGGACCCAGTACTTC
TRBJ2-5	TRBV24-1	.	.	CATGEGVTLRSETQYF	TGTGCCACCGGGGAGGGGGTGACACTAAGGTCGGAGACCCAGTACTTC
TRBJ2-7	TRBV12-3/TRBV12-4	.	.	CARGAKARDEQYF	TGTGCCCGGGGGGCGAAAGCGAGGGACGAGCAGTACTTC
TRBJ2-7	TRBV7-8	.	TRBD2	CASSRTSGREGEQYF	TGTGCCAGCAGCCGGACTAGCGGACGGGAGGGCGAGCAGTACTTC
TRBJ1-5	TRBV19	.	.	CASSIEQLNQPQHF	TGTGCCAGTAGTATAGAACAGCTCAATCAGCCCCAGCATTTT
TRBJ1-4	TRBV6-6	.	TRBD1	CASSYGGDRAYEKLFF	TGTGCCAGCAGTTACGGTGGGGACAGGGCCTATGAAAAACTGTTTTTT
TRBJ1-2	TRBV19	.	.	CASSSSRELGYGYTF	TGTGCCAGTAGTAGCTCAAGGGAGCTGGGCTATGGCTACACCTTC
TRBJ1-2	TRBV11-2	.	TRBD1	CASSSAGGLAFTF	TGTGCCAGCAGCTCGGCAGGGGGCCTAGCCTTCACCTTC
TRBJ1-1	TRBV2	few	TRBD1	CASSNRGDTEAFF	TGTGCCAGCAGTAACAGGGGTGACACTGAAGCTTTCTTT
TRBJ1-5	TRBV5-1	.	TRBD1	CASSPGWTGESNQPQHF	TGCGCCAGCAGCCCTGGCTGGACAGGGGAGAGCAATCAGCCCCAGCATTTT
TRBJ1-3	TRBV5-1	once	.	CASSFDRSGNTIYF	TGCGCCAGCAGCTTCGACAGATCTGGAAACACCATATATTTT
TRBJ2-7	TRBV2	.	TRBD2	CASSFSGSGSYEQYF	TGTGCCAGCAGTTTCAGCGGGAGTGGCTCCTACGAGCAGTACTTC
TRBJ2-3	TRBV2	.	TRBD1	CATKDRGYANTQYF	TGTGCCACCAAAGACAGGGGTTATGCTAATACGCAGTATTTT
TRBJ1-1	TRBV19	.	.	CASSPPTGANTEAFF	TGTGCCAGTAGTCCCCCGACAGGTGCGAACACTGAAGCTTTCTTT
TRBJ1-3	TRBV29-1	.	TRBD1	CSVTGGSGNTIYF	TGCAGCGTGACAGGGGGCTCTGGAAACACCATATATTTT
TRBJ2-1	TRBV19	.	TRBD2	CASSTAGGLLAGEQFF	TGTGCCAGTAGTACGGCGGGGGGCTTACTAGCGGGAGAGCAGTTCTTC
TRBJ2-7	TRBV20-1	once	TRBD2	CSASGGLGFYEQYF	TGCAGTGCTAGTGGGGGACTAGGCTTCTACGAGCAGTACTTC
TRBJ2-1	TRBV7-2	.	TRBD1	CASSGYRDRASGEQFF	TGTGCCAGCAGCGGCTACCGGGACAGGGCGTCTGGTGAGCAGTTCTTC
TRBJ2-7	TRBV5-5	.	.	CASSLANSPVEQYF	TGTGCCAGCAGCTTGGCGAACTCCCCGGTCGAGCAGTACTTC